The clone carrying this TCR beta chain has ten or more counts. Its cognate antigen is unknown. This specimen comes from a study of Graves' ophthalmopathy and Graves' hyperthyroidism. Ages of hyperthyroidism patients ran from 18 to 65, and their diagnoses were new, under 2 months' duration. This CDR3 has 15 residues. The germline V and J ends were trimmed by 0 bases and 5 bases, with 14 bases remaining between them. Germline CDR1 LNHNV, CDR2 YYDKDF (reference sequence). General study findings and limits: The study's model predicted ophthalmopathy progression at over 55% sensitivity and 72% to 85% specificity.

RNA served as the template for amplifying TCR beta CDR3 regions. HTBI primers served in a first-round RT-PCR, which a second-round multiplex PCR followed. TCRdb processed the multiplex PCR reads anew with MiXCR; each CDR3 protein has one entry. The repertoire has about 1.1 million distinct CDR3 sequences, about 38% of them found once; the top ten carry over 8.5%. What was sequenced was peripheral blood or thyroid tissue (not recorded which). The gene calls are TRBV15 and TRBJ2-7; D ambiguous. This TCR derives from an adult man with Graves' hyperthyroidism. CDR3: CATSREPGIIHEQYF. CDR3 coding DNA: TGTGCCACCAGCAGAGAACCGGGTATCATCCACGAGCAGTACTTC.